Listed here are 2 T cell receptor beta chains from one sample, sequenced in a study of CD8 T cells in Susac syndrome. cDNA came from around 0.5 to 1 ug RNA primed by random hexamers. TCRdb analysed the immunoSEQ multiplex PCR reads with MiXCR anew, one entry per CDR3 protein. The sample has approximately 210,000 distinct CDR3 sequences; about 94% are singletons. The source material was CD4+ T cells from PBMCs. The receptors stem from a human donor with Susac syndrome.

V and J are TRBV5-4 and TRBJ2-7; maybe TRBD1 (6 bases). V lost 3 bases and J lost 0, with 13 bases in between. Per germline, CDR1 SGHNT and CDR2 YYREEE (reference sequence). This CDR3 spans 15 amino acids. CDR3 region: CASSYGQRSSYEQYF. CDR3 DNA sequence: TGTGCCAGCAGCTACGGACAGAGAAGCTCCTACGAGCAGTACTTC.

This chain links TRBV7-3 with TRBJ1-3; D remains unclear. The V end was cut by 2 bases, the J end by 3 bases, with 5 bases between. This CDR3 is built from 13 residues. Germline CDR1 SGHTA, CDR2 FQGTGA. The CDR3 sequence is CASSLGGGNTIYF. The CDR3 region has the DNA TGTGCCAGCAGCTTAGGAGGTGGAAACACCATATATTTT. The entire variable domain, with the rest obtained from reference TRBV7-3 and TRBJ1-3, is as follows: GAGVSQTPSNKVTEKGKYVELRCDPISGHTALYWYRQSLGQGPEFLIYFQGTGAADDSGLPNDRFFAVRPEGSVSTLKIQRTERGDSAVYLCASSLGGGNTIYFGEGSWLTVV.